The 26 T cell receptor beta chains below were found in one sample sequenced in a study of T cell changes during pregnancy in multiple sclerosis. Produced via immunoSEQ multiplex PCR; TCRdb's table is partial and in-frame only. Seen here are under 60,000 clones, almost 95% observed once, and the top ten hold 0.3% to 0.4%. Sequencing was performed on CD4+ T cells from peripheral blood mononuclear cells, taken in the second trimester of pregnancy. The receptors were gathered from a female donor in good health, enrolled as a control in a pregnancy study.

This CDR3 is CASSSTGSNTEAFF. CDR3 nucleotides: TGCGCCAGCAGCTCGACCGGGTCGAACACTGAAGCTTTCTTT. This rearrangement joins TRBV5-1 to TRBJ1-1; D not resolved. CDR1 and CDR2 from the germline V gene are SGHRS and YFSETQ. V shed 3 bases and J shed 1 base, with 10 bases lying between them. The length of the CDR3 is 14 residues.

The chain joins TRBV7-2 to TRBJ2-7; 7 bases are a match to TRBD2. Trimming cost V 2 bases and J 3 bases; bases outside gene matches: 4. The CDR3 spans 14 residues. The germline gives CDR1 SGHTA, CDR2 FQGNSA. DNA of the CDR3: TGTGCCAGCAGCTTACGGACTAGGGGCTACGAGCAGTACTTC. It codes for CASSLRTRGYEQYF.

V gene TRBV7-2 combines with J gene TRBJ2-7, with D possibly TRBD2 on 5 matching bases. The CDR3 is 13 residues long. Per germline, CDR1 SGHTA and CDR2 FQGNSA. Trimming stripped 2 bases from V and 4 bases from J, with 9 bases between. CDR3 bases: TGTGCCAGCAGCTTAACTAGGTCTTACGAGCAGTACTTC. Its protein is CASSLTRSYEQYF.

The genes are TRBV4-2 and TRBJ2-7; 8 bases are shared with TRBD1. The V gene's germline CDR1 is LGHNA and CDR2 YNFKEQ. The CDR3 runs 16 residues. V lost 1 base and J lost 6; bases outside the gene matches: 11. CDR3 coding DNA: TGTGCCAGCAGCCAAGTGGGGTTTGGACAGGGCGGCGAGCAGTACTTC. Protein: CASSQVGFGQGGEQYF.

This clone has just a few counts. Additional DNA sequences in this sample encode the identical CDR3. The CDR3 reads CASRQGNQPQHF. DNA of the CDR3: TGTGCCAGTAGGCAGGGGAATCAGCCCCAGCATTTT. This chain uses TRBV19 with TRBJ1-5; tentative D call: TRBD1 (6 bases). This CDR3 has 12 residues. Trimming pared 6 bases from V and 4 bases from J, leaving 7 bases between. Germline values: CDR1 LNHDA, CDR2 SQIVND (reference sequence).

The J gene is TRBJ2-2, the V gene TRBV19, with D unclear. Trimming took 3 bases from V and 7 from J, leaving 3 bases between them. Germline loops: CDR1 LNHDA, CDR2 SQIVND (reference sequence). CDR3 length: 11 residues. CDR3 loop: CASSISGELFF. CDR3 bases: TGTGCCAGTAGTATTAGCGGGGAGCTGTTTTTT.

V usage is TRBV15 and J usage is TRBJ2-5; 8 bases fit TRBD1. V lost 5 bases, J lost 7 bases, and 9 bases stayed unmatched. The V gene's germline CDR1 is LNHNV and CDR2 YYDKDF (reference sequence). The CDR3 runs 14 residues. In DNA form, the CDR3 reads TGTGCCACCAGCGAGACAGGGGTTTTAGGGACCCAGTACTTC. Protein: CATSETGVLGTQYF.

The gene calls are TRBV4-3 and TRBJ2-3; 8 bases agree with TRBD2. This CDR3 comprises 17 residues. With 0 bases clipped from V and 2 bases from J, the junction kept 7 bases outside the gene matches. Germline lookup yields CDR1 LGHNA and CDR2 YSLEER. The CDR3 DNA reads as TGCGCCAGCAGCCAAGAAGGCGGGCGGGGGGACACAGATACGCAGTATTTT. Translating gives CASSQEGGRGDTDTQYF.

V usage is TRBV4-1 and J usage is TRBJ1-4; the match to TRBD1 covers 9 bases. J was trimmed by 8 bases and V by 4 bases; bases with no gene match: 11. The CDR3 loop spans 16 amino acids. The V gene's germline CDR1 is MGHRA and CDR2 YSYEKL. In nucleotides, the CDR3 is TGCGCCAGCAGCCCCCTGCCGACAGGGGGTGAGGAAAAACTGTTTTTT. This codes for CASSPLPTGGEEKLFF.

The chain has TRBV11-3 and TRBJ1-1; the D is unclear. This CDR3 spans 13 amino acids. Trimming stripped 0 bases from V and 8 bases from J, with 10 bases between. Germline V gene lookup returns CDR1 SGHNT and CDR2 YENEEA. The CDR3 sequence is CASSLDPVAEAFF. Written as DNA, the CDR3 is TGTGCCAGCAGCTTAGATCCGGTAGCCGAAGCTTTCTTT.

This chain uses TRBV5-1 with TRBJ1-4, with 7 bases matching TRBD1. V trimming: 5 bases; J trimming: 2 bases; junction bases outside the gene matches: 3. The CDR3 consists of 14 residues. CDR1 is SGHRS and CDR2 is YFSETQ in the germline V gene. The CDR3 bases are TGCGCCAGCAGAGGACAGGCCACTAATGAAAAACTGTTTTTT. This translates into CASRGQATNEKLFF.

The CDR3 protein is CAWSVSVGGAVQDGYTF. Written as DNA, the CDR3 is TGTGCCTGGAGTGTATCGGTCGGGGGGGCAGTCCAAGATGGCTACACCTTC. V and J are TRBV30 and TRBJ1-2, with D possibly being TRBD1 (6 bases). V was clipped by 0 bases and J by 6 bases, with 23 bases between them. The CDR3 has 17 residues. Germline V gives CDR1 GTSNPN, CDR2 SVGIG (reference sequence).

This clone was detected only once. V gene TRBV11-3 combines with J gene TRBJ2-7; TRBD1 might be the D (6 bases). The CDR3 sequence is 14 residues long. Trimming pared 5 bases from V and 6 bases from J, leaving 17 bases between. Germline V lookup: CDR1 SGHNT, CDR2 YENEEA. CDR3 nucleotide sequence: TGTGCCAGCAGCCCCGGATTCCAGGGGAGCGAGCAGTACTTC. This sequence encodes CASSPGFQGSEQYF.

The V and J genes are TRBV25-1 and TRBJ1-5, with D possibly matching TRBD1 (5 bases). The germline V gene has CDR1 MGHDK and CDR2 SYGVNS. The germline V and J ends were trimmed by 1 base and 2 bases, with 6 bases remaining between them. The length of the CDR3 is 14 residues. CDR3 sequence reads: CASSEWGGNQPQHF. Written as DNA, the CDR3 is TGTGCCAGCAGTGAATGGGGGGGCAATCAGCCCCAGCATTTT.

V gene TRBV19 combines with J gene TRBJ2-7; TRBD2 matches 16 bases. V lost 6 bases and J lost 1; bases outside the gene matches: 6. Per the germline V gene, CDR1 is LNHDA and CDR2 is SQIVND (reference sequence). The CDR3 covers 17 residues. DNA of the CDR3: TGTGCCAGTAGGGGGACTAGCGGGGGGGCCGGGTCCTACGAGCAGTACTTC. It yields the protein CASRGTSGGAGSYEQYF.

CDR3 in DNA: TGTGCCAGCAGCCTAGGGGGGGATCAGCCCCAGCATTTT. Amino acids: CASSLGGDQPQHF. The V and J genes are TRBV11-2 and TRBJ1-5; D perhaps matches TRBD1 (6 bases). The V end was cut by 5 bases, the J end by 5 bases, with 10 bases between. Germline V gene lookup returns CDR1 SGHAT and CDR2 FQNNGV. The CDR3 sequence is 13 residues long.

The rearrangement joins TRBV5-1 to TRBJ2-3, with 10 bases that match TRBD2. This CDR3 is built from 16 residues. Germline V lookup: CDR1 SGHRS, CDR2 YFSETQ. Germline trimming cut 4 bases from V and 5 bases from J; bases unmatched to any gene: 10. CDR3: CASSRSGGATGDTQYF. The CDR3 coding sequence is TGCGCCAGCAGCCGGAGCGGGGGGGCTACTGGAGATACGCAGTATTTT.

The rearrangement joins TRBV7-6 to TRBJ2-5; TRBD2 matches 10 bases. In germline, CDR1 is SGHVS, CDR2 FNYEAQ. The CDR3 runs 20 residues. J was trimmed by 0 bases and V by 5 bases; bases with no gene match: 18. The CDR3 spells CASSRPKLAGEKLYQETQYF. The CDR3 DNA is TGTGCCAGCAGCCGGCCGAAGCTAGCGGGGGAAAAATTGTACCAAGAGACCCAGTACTTC.

The chain joins TRBV12-5 to TRBJ1-2; 9 bases match TRBD1. Germline trimming cut 6 bases from V and 6 bases from J; bases unmatched to any gene: 5. The CDR3 spans 13 residues. Germline V gives CDR1 LGHNT, CDR2 FRNRAP. CDR3 in amino acids: CASGPGQGDGYTF. The CDR3 DNA sequence: TGTGCTAGTGGCCCGGGACAGGGAGATGGCTACACCTTC.

This chain connects TRBV5-6 to TRBJ1-2; the match to TRBD1 covers 9 bases. The trim removed 4 bases at V and 5 bases at J, leaving 9 bases unmatched. The CDR3 spans 15 residues. Germline CDR1 reads SGHDT; CDR2 reads YYEEEE. The CDR3 bases are TGTGCCAGCAGCCGTTTCACAGGGGGCGTATATGGCTACACCTTC. Translated, it gives CASSRFTGGVYGYTF.

The rearrangement joins TRBV5-5 to TRBJ1-1; the D gene is possibly TRBD1 (5 bases). The CDR3 sequence is 14 residues long. CDR1 and CDR2 (germline): SGHKS, YYEKEE (reference sequence). Trimming pared 0 bases from V and 10 bases from J, leaving 16 bases between. CDR3 bases: TGTGCCAGCAGCTTGGTAGGGGAAGGGCGAGGAGCTTTCTTT. Encoded protein: CASSLVGEGRGAFF. The full variable domain, with the rest looked up from reference TRBV5-5 and TRBJ1-1, is DAGVTQSPTHLIKTRGQQVTLRCSPISGHKSVSWYQQVLGQGPQFIFQYYEKEERGRGNFPDRFSARQFPNYSSELNVNALLLGDSALYLCASSLVGEGRGAFFGQGTRLTVV.

This clone was counted once. The chain combines TRBV5-1 with TRBJ2-1, with TRBD2 identical over 13 bases. Germline V gene lookup returns CDR1 SGHRS and CDR2 YFSETQ. The ends lost 4 bases at V and 6 bases at J; junction bases unmatched: 4. This CDR3 is 15 amino acids long. The CDR3 here is CASSDTSGGVNEQFF. The CDR3 DNA reads as TGCGCCAGCAGCGATACTAGCGGGGGGGTCAATGAGCAGTTCTTC. The variable domain in full, completed from reference TRBV5-1 and TRBJ2-1, reads KAGVTQTPRYLIKTRGQQVTLSCSPISGHRSVSWYQQTPGQGLQFLFEYFSETQRNKGNFPGRFSGRQFSNSRSEMNVSTLELGDSALYLCASSDTSGGVNEQFFGPGTRLTVL.

J is TRBJ1-6 and V is TRBV10-3; D uncertain. CDR3 length: 14 amino acids. The V and J ends lost 6 bases and 7 bases respectively, with 13 bases between them. CDR1 is ENHRY, CDR2 SYGVKD, per germline. This chain's CDR3 is CAISSSNRNSPLHF. CDR3 nucleotide sequence: TGTGCCATCAGCTCTTCCAATAGAAATTCACCCCTCCACTTT.

The chain combines TRBV2 with TRBJ1-6, with TRBD1 identical over 10 bases. Germline CDR1 SNHLY, CDR2 FYNNEI. V shed 4 bases and J 5 bases; nucleotides not matched to a gene: 2. This CDR3 has 15 residues. CDR3 nucleotides: TGTGCCAGCAGTGTGGACAGGGGGAATAATTCACCCCTCCACTTT. Its translation: CASSVDRGNNSPLHF.

This clone has a single count. The chain joins TRBV30 to TRBJ2-7, with a weak D call TRBD1 (5 bases). V lost 0 bases and J 4 bases, leaving 13 bases between the germline ends. CDR3 length: 14 amino acids. Germline CDR1 GTSNPN, CDR2 SVGIG (reference sequence). The CDR3 reads CAWSVGRVYYEQYF. DNA for the CDR3: TGTGCCTGGAGTGTAGGCAGGGTCTATTACGAGCAGTACTTC. Combining the CDR3 with reference TRBV30 and TRBJ2-7 gives the whole variable domain SQTIHQWPATLVQPVGSPLSLECTVEGTSNPNLYWYRQAAGRGLQLLFYSVGIGQISSEVPQNLSASRPQDRQFILSSKKLLLSDSGFYLCAWSVGRVYYEQYFGPGTRLTVT.

The CDR3 is CASSQGLSTDTQYF. The CDR3 DNA sequence: TGTGCCAGCAGTCAAGGACTGAGCACAGATACGCAGTATTTT. V and J are TRBV7-2 and TRBJ2-3; D is perhaps TRBD2 (5 bases). The CDR3 is 14 amino acids. In germline, CDR1 is SGHTA, CDR2 FQGNSA. The germline V and J ends were trimmed by 6 bases and 0 bases, with 10 bases remaining between them. The full variable domain, completed using reference TRBV7-2 and TRBJ2-3, is GAGVSQSPSNKVTEKGKDVELRCDPISGHTALYWYRQSLGQGLEFLIYFQGNSAPDKSGLPSDRFSAERTGGSVSTLTIQRTQQEDSAVYLCASSQGLSTDTQYFGPGTRLTVL.